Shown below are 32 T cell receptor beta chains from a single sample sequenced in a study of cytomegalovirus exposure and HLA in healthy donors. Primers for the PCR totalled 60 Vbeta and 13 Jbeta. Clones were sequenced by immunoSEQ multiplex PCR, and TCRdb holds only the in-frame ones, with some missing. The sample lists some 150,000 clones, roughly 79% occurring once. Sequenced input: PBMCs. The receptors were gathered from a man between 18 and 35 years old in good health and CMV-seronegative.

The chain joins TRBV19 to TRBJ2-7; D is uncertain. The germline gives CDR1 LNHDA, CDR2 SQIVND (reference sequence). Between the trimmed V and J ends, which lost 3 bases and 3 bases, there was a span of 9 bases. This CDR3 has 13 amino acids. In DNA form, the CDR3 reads TGTGCCAGTAGTATGGCAGAATTCTACGAGCAGTACTTC. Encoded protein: CASSMAEFYEQYF.

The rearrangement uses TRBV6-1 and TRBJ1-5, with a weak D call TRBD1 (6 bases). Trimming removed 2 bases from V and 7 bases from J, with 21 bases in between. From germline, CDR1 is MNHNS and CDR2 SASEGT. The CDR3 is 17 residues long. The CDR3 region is CASSELVGQGFIQPQHF. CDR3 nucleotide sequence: TGTGCCAGCAGTGAACTGGTTGGGCAGGGGTTTATCCAGCCCCAGCATTTT.

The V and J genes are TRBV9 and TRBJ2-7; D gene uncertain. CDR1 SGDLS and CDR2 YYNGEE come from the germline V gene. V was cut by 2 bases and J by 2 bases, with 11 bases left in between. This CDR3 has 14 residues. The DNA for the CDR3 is TGTGCCAGCAGCGTTCTCCCGGTTGCCTACGAGCAGTACTTC. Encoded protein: CASSVLPVAYEQYF. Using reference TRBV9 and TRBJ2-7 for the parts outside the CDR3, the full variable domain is DSGVTQTPKHLITATGQRVTLRCSPRSGDLSVYWYQQSLDQGLQFLIQYYNGEERAKGNILERFSAQQFPDLHSELNLSSLELGDSALYFCASSVLPVAYEQYFGPGTRLTVT.

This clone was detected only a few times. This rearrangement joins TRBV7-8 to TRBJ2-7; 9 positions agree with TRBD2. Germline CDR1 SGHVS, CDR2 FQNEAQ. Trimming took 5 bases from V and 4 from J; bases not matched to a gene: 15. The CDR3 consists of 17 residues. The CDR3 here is CASSGADSGTSSYEQYV. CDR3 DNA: TGTGCCAGCAGCGGGGCGGACTCCGGGACTAGCAGTTACGAGCAGTACGTC.

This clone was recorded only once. The chain's CDR3 is CASDTGANVLTF. Written as DNA, the CDR3 is TGTGCCAGCGACACTGGGGCCAACGTCCTGACTTTC. This chain connects TRBV5-4 to TRBJ2-6; D is unclear. V lost 7 bases to trimming and J lost 2 bases, with 4 bases between them. Germline lookup yields CDR1 SGHNT and CDR2 YYREEE (reference sequence). The CDR3 is made up of 12 amino acids.

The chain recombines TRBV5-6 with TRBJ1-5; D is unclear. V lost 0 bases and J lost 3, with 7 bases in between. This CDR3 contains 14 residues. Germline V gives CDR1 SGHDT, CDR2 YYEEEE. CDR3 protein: CASSLGTFNQPQHF. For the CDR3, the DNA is TGTGCCAGCAGCTTGGGAACTTTCAATCAGCCCCAGCATTTT.

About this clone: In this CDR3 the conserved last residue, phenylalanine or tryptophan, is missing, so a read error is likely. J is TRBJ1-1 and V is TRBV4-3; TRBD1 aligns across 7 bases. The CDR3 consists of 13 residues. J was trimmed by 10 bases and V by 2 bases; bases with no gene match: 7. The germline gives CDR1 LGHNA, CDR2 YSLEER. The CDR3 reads CASSQPGGRTAFS. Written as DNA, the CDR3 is TGCGCCAGCAGCCAACCAGGGGGGCGGACAGCTTTCTCT.

This chain's CDR3 is CASSLGPPQGGQPQHF. CDR3 nucleotide sequence: TGTGCCAGCAGCTTAGGGCCCCCCCAGGGGGGTCAGCCCCAGCATTTT. The chain recombines TRBV7-6 with TRBJ1-5, with TRBD1 matching over 7 bases. Looked up from germline, CDR1 is SGHVS and CDR2 is FNYEAQ. The V segment lost 1 base and the J segment 6 bases; nucleotides outside the gene matches: 9. This CDR3 contains 16 residues.

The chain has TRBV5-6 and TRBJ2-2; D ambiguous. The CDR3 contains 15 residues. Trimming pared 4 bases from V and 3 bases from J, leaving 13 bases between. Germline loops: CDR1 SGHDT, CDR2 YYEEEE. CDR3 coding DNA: TGTGCCAGCAGCCTTATCGACACGGACACCGGGGAGCTGTTTTTT. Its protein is CASSLIDTDTGELFF.

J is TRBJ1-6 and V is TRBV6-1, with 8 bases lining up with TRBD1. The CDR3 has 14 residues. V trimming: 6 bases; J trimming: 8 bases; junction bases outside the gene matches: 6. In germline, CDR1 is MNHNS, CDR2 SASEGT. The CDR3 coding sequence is TGTGCCAGCAGCGACGGACAGGGTTATTCACCCCTCCACTTT. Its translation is CASSDGQGYSPLHF.

The CDR3 is CASNPRDRGSPLHF. CDR3 coding DNA: TGTGCCAGCAACCCCCGGGACAGGGGTTCACCCCTCCACTTT. The chain is built from TRBV2 and TRBJ1-6; 10 nucleotides agree with TRBD1. With V trimmed by 7 bases and J by 9 bases, 6 bases remained unmatched. Germline V lookup: CDR1 SNHLY, CDR2 FYNNEI. The CDR3 loop spans 14 amino acids. The full variable domain, in which reference TRBV2 and TRBJ1-6 provide the parts outside the CDR3, is EPEVTQTPSHQVTQMGQEVILRCVPISNHLYFYWYRQILGQKVEFLVSFYNNEISEKSEIFDDQFSVERPDGSNFTLKIRSTKLEDSAMYFCASNPRDRGSPLHFGNGTRLTVT.

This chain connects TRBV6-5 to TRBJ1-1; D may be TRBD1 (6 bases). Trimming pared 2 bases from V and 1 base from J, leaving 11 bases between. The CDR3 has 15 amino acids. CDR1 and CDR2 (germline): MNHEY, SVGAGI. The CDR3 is CASSYTGPGNTEAFF. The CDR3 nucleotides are TGTGCCAGCAGTTACACAGGGCCCGGGAACACTGAAGCTTTCTTT.

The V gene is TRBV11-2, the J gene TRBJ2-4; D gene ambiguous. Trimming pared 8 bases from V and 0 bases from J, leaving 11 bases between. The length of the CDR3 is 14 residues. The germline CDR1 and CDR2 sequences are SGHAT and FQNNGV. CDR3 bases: TGTGCCAGCCGAAGACTGTTAGCCAAAAACATTCAGTACTTC. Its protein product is CASRRLLAKNIQYF.

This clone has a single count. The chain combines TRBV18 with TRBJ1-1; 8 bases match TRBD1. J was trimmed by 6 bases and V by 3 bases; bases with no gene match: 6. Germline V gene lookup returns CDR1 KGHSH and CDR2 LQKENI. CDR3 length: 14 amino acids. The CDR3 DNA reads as TGTGCCAGCTCACCCGGACAGGGAAATGCTGAAGCTTTCTTT. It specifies CASSPGQGNAEAFF.

This CDR3 is CASSTTELFSSPLHF. CDR3 bases: TGTGCCAGTAGTACGACAGAGCTTTTTTCGTCACCCCTCCACTTT. The V and J genes are TRBV19 and TRBJ1-6, with D perhaps TRBD1 (5 bases). The CDR3 is 15 residues long. Germline assignment: CDR1 LNHDA and CDR2 SQIVND (reference sequence). V lost 4 bases to trimming and J lost 10 bases, with 17 bases between them.

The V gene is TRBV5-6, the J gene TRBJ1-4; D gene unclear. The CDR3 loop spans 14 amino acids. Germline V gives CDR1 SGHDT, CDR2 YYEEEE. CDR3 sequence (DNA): TGTGTTAGCAAGCAGGAGGCTGCATACGAAAAACTGTTTTTT. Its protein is CVSKQEAAYEKLFF.

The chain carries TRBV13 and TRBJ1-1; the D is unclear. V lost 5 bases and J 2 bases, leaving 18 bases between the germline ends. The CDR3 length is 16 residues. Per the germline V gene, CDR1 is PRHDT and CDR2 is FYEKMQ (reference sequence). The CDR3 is CASSLSRLRSNTEAFF. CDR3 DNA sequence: TGTGCCAGCAGCCTAAGTCGCTTAAGGAGTAACACTGAAGCTTTCTTT.

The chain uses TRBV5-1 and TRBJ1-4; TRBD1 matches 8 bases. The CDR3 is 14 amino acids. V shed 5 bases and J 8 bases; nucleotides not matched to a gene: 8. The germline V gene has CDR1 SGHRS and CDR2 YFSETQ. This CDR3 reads CASSYGQGGEKLFF. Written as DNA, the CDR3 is TGCGCCAGCAGTTACGGACAGGGAGGCGAAAAACTGTTTTTT.

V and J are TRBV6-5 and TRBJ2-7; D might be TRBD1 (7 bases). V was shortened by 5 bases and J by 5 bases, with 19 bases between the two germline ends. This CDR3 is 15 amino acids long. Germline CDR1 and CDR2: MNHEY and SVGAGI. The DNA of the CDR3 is TGTGCCAGCAGTCCAGATCAGGGGGGTGCCGACGAGCAGTACGTC. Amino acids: CASSPDQGGADEQYV.

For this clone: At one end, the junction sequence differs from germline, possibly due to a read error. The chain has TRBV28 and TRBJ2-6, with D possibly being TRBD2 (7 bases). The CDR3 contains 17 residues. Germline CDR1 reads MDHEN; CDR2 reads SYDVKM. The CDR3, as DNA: TGTGCCAGCACCTTGGGGGGGCCTGGCTCTGGGGCCAACGGCCTGACTTTC. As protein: CASTLGGPGSGANGLTF.

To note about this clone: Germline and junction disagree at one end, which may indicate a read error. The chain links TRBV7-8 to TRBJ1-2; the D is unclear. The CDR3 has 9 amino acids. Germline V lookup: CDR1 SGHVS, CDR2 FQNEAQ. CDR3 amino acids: CASSPTSDF. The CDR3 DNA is TGTGCCAGCAGCCCCACCAGCGACTTC. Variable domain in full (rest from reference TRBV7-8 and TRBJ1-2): GAGVSQSPRYKVAKRGQDVALRCDPISGHVSLFWYQQALGQGPEFLTYFQNEAQLDKSGLPSDRFFAERPEGSVSTLKIQRTQQEDSAVYLCASSPTSDFGSGTRLTVV.

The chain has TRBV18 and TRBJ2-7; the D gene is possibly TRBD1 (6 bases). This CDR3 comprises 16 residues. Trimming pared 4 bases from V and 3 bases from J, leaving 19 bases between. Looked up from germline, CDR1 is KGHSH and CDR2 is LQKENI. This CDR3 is CASSQSGAGALYEQYV. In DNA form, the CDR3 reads TGTGCCAGCTCACAATCCGGTGCAGGGGCGCTCTACGAGCAGTACGTC.

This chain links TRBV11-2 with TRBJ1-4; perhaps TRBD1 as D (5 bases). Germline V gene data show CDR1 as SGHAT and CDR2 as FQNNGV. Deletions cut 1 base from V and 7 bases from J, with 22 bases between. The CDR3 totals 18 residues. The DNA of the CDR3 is TGTGCCAGCAGCTTAGCCCAGGGTGTCTTGAAGTTTCGTGAAAAACTGTTTTTT. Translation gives CASSLAQGVLKFREKLFF. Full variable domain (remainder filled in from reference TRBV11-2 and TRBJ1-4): EAGVAQSPRYKIIEKRQSVAFWCNPISGHATLYWYQQILGQGPKLLIQFQNNGVVDDSQLPKDRFSAERLKGVDSTLKIQPAKLEDSAVYLCASSLAQGVLKFREKLFFGSGTQLSVL.

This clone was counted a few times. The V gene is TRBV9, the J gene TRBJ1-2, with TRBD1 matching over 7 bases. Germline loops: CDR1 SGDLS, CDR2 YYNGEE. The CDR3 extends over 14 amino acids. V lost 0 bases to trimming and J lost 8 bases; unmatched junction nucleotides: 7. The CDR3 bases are TGTGCCAGCAGCGTAGCTCAAGGGGGCAGAGGCTACACCTTC. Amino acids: CASSVAQGGRGYTF.

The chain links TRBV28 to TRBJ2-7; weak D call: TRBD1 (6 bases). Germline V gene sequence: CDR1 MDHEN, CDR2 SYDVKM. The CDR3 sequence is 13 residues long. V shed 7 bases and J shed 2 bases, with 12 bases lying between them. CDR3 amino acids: CASNQGPTYEQYV. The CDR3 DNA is TGTGCCAGCAATCAGGGGCCGACCTACGAGCAGTACGTC.

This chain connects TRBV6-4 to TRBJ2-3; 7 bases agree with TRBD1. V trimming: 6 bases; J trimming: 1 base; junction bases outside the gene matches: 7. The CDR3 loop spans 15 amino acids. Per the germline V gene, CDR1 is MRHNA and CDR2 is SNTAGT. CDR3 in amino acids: CASSLEGQGTDTQYF. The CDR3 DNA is TGTGCCAGCAGCCTTGAAGGACAGGGCACAGATACGCAGTATTTT.

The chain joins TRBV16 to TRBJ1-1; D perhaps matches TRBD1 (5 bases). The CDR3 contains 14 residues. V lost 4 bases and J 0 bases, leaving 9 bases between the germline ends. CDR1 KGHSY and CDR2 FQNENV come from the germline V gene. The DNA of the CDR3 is TGTGCCAGCAGCCTCTTGGGGCTGAACACTGAAGCTTTCTTT. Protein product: CASSLLGLNTEAFF. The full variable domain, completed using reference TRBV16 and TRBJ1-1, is GEEVAQTPKHLVRGEGQKAKLYCAPIKGHSYVFWYQQVLKNEFKFLISFQNENVFDETGMPKERFSAKCLPNSPCSLEIQATKLEDSAVYFCASSLLGLNTEAFFGQGTRLTVV.

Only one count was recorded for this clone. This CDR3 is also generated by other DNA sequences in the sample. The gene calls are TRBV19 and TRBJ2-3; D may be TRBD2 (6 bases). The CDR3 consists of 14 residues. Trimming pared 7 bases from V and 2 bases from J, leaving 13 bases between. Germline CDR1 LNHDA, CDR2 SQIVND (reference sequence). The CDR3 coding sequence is TGTGCCAGTATGAGGGGAGGCCTCACAGATACGCAGTATTTT. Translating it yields CASMRGGLTDTQYF.

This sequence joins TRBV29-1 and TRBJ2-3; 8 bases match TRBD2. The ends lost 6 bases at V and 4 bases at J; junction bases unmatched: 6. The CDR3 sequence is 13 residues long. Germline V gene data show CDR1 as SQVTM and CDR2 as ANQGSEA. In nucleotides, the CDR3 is TGCAGCGTCGTACTCGGGGGGGCAGATACGCAGTATTTT. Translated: CSVVLGGADTQYF.

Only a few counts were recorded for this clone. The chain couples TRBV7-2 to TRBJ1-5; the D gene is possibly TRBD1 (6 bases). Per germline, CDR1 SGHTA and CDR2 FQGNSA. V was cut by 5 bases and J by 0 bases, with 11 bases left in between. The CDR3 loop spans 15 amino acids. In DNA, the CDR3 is TGTGCCAGCAGCCAGGGACATTATAGCAATCAGCCCCAGCATTTT. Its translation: CASSQGHYSNQPQHF.

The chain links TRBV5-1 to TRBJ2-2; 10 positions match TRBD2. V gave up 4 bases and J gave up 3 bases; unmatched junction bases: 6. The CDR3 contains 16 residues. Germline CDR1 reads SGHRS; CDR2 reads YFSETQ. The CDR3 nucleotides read TGCGCCAGCAGCCCCTCTAGCGGGGGACACACCGGGGAGCTGTTTTTT. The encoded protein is CASSPSSGGHTGELFF.

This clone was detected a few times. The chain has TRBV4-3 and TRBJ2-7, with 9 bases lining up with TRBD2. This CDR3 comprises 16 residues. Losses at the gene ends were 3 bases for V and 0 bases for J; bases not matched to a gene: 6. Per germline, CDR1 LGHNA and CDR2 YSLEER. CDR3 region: CASSQDYSGGSYEQYF. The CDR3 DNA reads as TGCGCCAGCAGCCAGGACTATAGCGGGGGCTCCTACGAGCAGTACTTC.